A selection of T cell receptor beta chains follows, all from one sample in a study of blood T cell repertoires in COVID-19. Some clones are missing from TCRdb's copy, which holds only in-frame ones; the method was immunoSEQ multiplex PCR. The sample holds approximately 130,000 clones, roughly 86% seen once. Input material: peripheral blood. All receptors derive from a human donor in a cohort sampled during active COVID-19. Both conserved end residues are part of each CDR3. D genes are given only for firm matches. A clone size is listed for some rows: how often the clone was seen (once, few, many), or a class if it is expanded.

j_call | d_call | v_call | clone_size | cdr3_length | cdr3_nt | cdr3_aa
TRBJ1-4 | . | TRBV30 | . | 12 | TGTGCCTGGATGGAGAATGGAGAAAAACTGTTTTTT | CAWMENGEKLFF
TRBJ1-3 | . | TRBV27 | many | 15 | TGTGCCAGCAGTTTATCGTTGTCAGCTGGAAACACCATATATTTT | CASSLSLSAGNTIYF
TRBJ1-6 | TRBD1 | TRBV18 | . | 14 | TGTGCCAGCTCACCCGGCAGGGGGCTTTCACCCCTCCACTTT | CASSPGRGLSPLHF
TRBJ2-2 | . | TRBV18 | . | 15 | TGTGCCAGCTCACCACCATGGGGCTTAACCGGGGAGCTGTTTTTT | CASSPPWGLTGELFF
TRBJ1-4 | TRBD1 | TRBV9 | . | 15 | TGTGCCAGCAGCGGCCGAGACAGGGGTGGTGAAAAACTGTTTTTT | CASSGRDRGGEKLFF
TRBJ2-7 | . | TRBV20-1 | . | 13 | TGCAGTGCTAGTTTTAGCGCCTACGGGGAGCAGTACTTC | CSASFSAYGEQYF
TRBJ2-5 | TRBD1 | TRBV7-2 | . | 15 | TGTGCCAGCAGCCACGGACAGGGGAGTAGGGAGACCCAGTACTTC | CASSHGQGSRETQYF
TRBJ2-3 | TRBD2 | TRBV5-6 | . | 15 | TGTGCCAGCATTCTTGGTGCGGGGGGCACAGATACGCAGTATTTT | CASILGAGGTDTQYF
TRBJ2-3 | . | TRBV7-9 | few | 14 | TGTGCCAGCAGCCGATCGACTAGCACAGATACGCAGTATTTT | CASSRSTSTDTQYF
TRBJ1-2 | TRBD1 | TRBV5-6 | . | 16 | TGTGCCAGCAGCTGGGATCCGGGACAGAGAGGCTATGGCTACACCTTC | CASSWDPGQRGYGYTF
TRBJ2-6 | . | TRBV6-5 | . | 15 | TGTGCCATCACAAGCGCCATCTCTGGGGCCAACGTCCTGACTTTC | CAITSAISGANVLTF
TRBJ1-2 | . | TRBV5-6 | . | 12 | TGTGCCAGCAGCTTCCAGGTTGAGGGCTACACCTTC | CASSFQVEGYTF
TRBJ2-7 | TRBD1 | TRBV19 | . | 14 | TGTGCCAGTAGTATAGGGGACAGACCCTACGAGCAGTACTTC | CASSIGDRPYEQYF
TRBJ1-5 | . | TRBV18 | . | 18 | TGTGCCAGCTCACCACGTCGTACAGACCTTATAAGCAATCAGCCCCAGCATTTT | CASSPRRTDLISNQPQHF
TRBJ2-7 | . | TRBV5-1 | . | 12 | TGCGCCAGCAGCTTGGCAGACAGAATAAAGTACTTC | CASSLADRIKYF
TRBJ2-7 | TRBD2 | TRBV5-1 | . | 13 | TGCGCCAGCAGCGCCAATCTAGCGGGCGAGCAGTACTTC | CASSANLAGEQYF
TRBJ2-7 | TRBD1 | TRBV2 | once | 13 | TGTGCCACCCTCCGGGACAGGGGCTACGAGCAGTACTTC | CATLRDRGYEQYF